The 5 T cell receptor beta chains below were found in one sample sequenced in a study of OX40 agonist ivuxolimab in advanced cancers. The method was the immunoSEQ multiplex PCR assay. TCRdb stores this immuneACCESS table with in-frame sequences only. Part of the clones is absent; in the studies checked, under half of the shortfall reflects unresolved V genes, and no reason is known for the rest. This sample has tens of thousands of clones in its table, and 80% to 95% of those were observed once. In total, the top ten clones hold roughly 7.4% of the sample. The source was CD4+ or CD8+ T cells sorted from blood, collected in a trial of the OX40 agonist ivuxolimab. These receptors all stem from an adult with an advanced solid tumor such as melanoma, head and neck, liver or kidney cancer.

This sequence joins TRBV5-1 and TRBJ2-3, with 15 bases lining up with TRBD2. The V and J ends lost 0 bases and 6 bases, in that order; junction bases with no gene match: 5. The CDR3 is made up of 17 amino acids. Germline values: CDR1 SGHRS, CDR2 YFSETQ. The CDR3 reads CASSLGGTSGRSDTQYF. As DNA, the CDR3 is TGCGCCAGCAGCTTGGGGGGGACTAGCGGGAGGAGTGATACGCAGTATTTT. The full variable domain, in which reference TRBV5-1 and TRBJ2-3 provide the parts outside the CDR3, is KAGVTQTPRYLIKTRGQQVTLSCSPISGHRSVSWYQQTPGQGLQFLFEYFSETQRNKGNFPGRFSGRQFSNSRSEMNVSTLELGDSALYLCASSLGGTSGRSDTQYFGPGTRLTVL.

The chain couples TRBV28 to TRBJ2-7, with 10 nucleotides matching TRBD2. The CDR3 has 14 amino acids. Germline CDR1 MDHEN, CDR2 SYDVKM. Unmatched junction bases numbered 7, after V lost 5 bases and J lost 6 bases. The CDR3 here is CASSGASGRGEQYF. CDR3 nucleotide sequence: TGTGCCAGCAGTGGAGCTAGCGGGAGAGGCGAGCAGTACTTC.

The chain has TRBV7-9 and TRBJ2-1, with 10 bases identical to TRBD2. CDR1 and CDR2 (germline): SEHNR, FQNEAQ (reference sequence). V shed 1 base, J shed 6 bases, and the junction held 6 bases outside the gene matches. The CDR3 consists of 16 residues. In DNA form, the CDR3 reads TGTGCCAGCAGCTTAGTGGCTAGCGGGAGCCTCAATGAGCAGTTCTTC. Protein sequence: CASSLVASGSLNEQFF. The full variable domain, its missing parts supplied by reference TRBV7-9 and TRBJ2-1, is DTGVSQNPRHKITKRGQNVTFRCDPISEHNRLYWYRQTLGQGPEFLTYFQNEAQLEKSRLLSDRFSAERPKGSFSTLEIQRTEQGDSAMYLCASSLVASGSLNEQFFGPGTRLTVL.

This chain links TRBV9 with TRBJ2-3; 9 nucleotides match TRBD2. The CDR3 runs to 16 residues. Looked up from germline, CDR1 is SGDLS and CDR2 is YYNGEE. J gave up 3 bases and V 0 bases, and 5 bases lay outside the gene matches. CDR3: CASSVESGRSTDTQYF. For the CDR3, the DNA is TGTGCCAGCAGCGTAGAAAGCGGGAGGTCTACAGATACGCAGTATTTT.

This clone occurred once. The J gene is TRBJ2-7, the V gene TRBV19, with D tentatively TRBD1 (5 bases). Per the germline V gene, CDR1 is LNHDA and CDR2 is SQIVND (reference sequence). The CDR3 is made up of 14 amino acids. Trimming pared 3 bases from V and 1 base from J, leaving 10 bases between. CDR3 in DNA: TGTGCCAGTAGTATCGGCAGGGTATCCTACGAGCAGTACTTC. Translation gives CASSIGRVSYEQYF.